This is a list of T cell receptor beta chains from one sample in a study of cytomegalovirus exposure and HLA in healthy donors. Sequencing used immunoSEQ multiplex PCR; TCRdb keeps in-frame clones, though not all of them. Here the sample spans more than 95,000 clones, about 13% being singletons. Input material: PBMCs. These receptors were obtained from a man in his forties in good health and CMV-seropositive. Each CDR3 is given with its conserved first and last residue. A D gene is named only where the DNA matches it firmly. Rows give clone size only sometimes, using once, few, many, or a class for an expanded clone.

CDR3aa: CASSRGLAGTSYNEQFF
CDR3nt: TGTGCCAGCAGCCGGGGACTAGCGGGAACCTCCTACAATGAGCAGTTCTTC
v_gene: TRBV7-3
j_gene: TRBJ2-1
abundance: few
d_gene: TRBD2

CDR3aa: CASSLEVAGDIQYF
CDR3nt: TGTGCCAGCAGCTTAGAAGTAGCGGGAGACATTCAGTACTTC
v_gene: TRBV11-2
j_gene: TRBJ2-4
abundance: few
d_gene: TRBD2

CDR3aa: CASTHGAGNTDTQYF
CDR3nt: TGTGCCAGCACCCACGGAGCGGGAAACACAGATACGCAGTATTTT
v_gene: TRBV6-1
j_gene: TRBJ2-3
abundance: -
d_gene: TRBD2

CDR3aa: CASSPGLASQTQYF
CDR3nt: TGCGCCAGCAGCCCCGGACTAGCGAGTCAGACCCAGTACTTC
v_gene: TRBV5-1
j_gene: TRBJ2-5
abundance: few
d_gene: TRBD2

CDR3aa: CASSAGTGSGNTIYF
CDR3nt: TGCGCCAGCAGTGCCGGGACAGGGTCTGGAAACACCATATATTTT
v_gene: TRBV10-1
j_gene: TRBJ1-3
abundance: -
d_gene: TRBD1

CDR3aa: CASSPKGGGETQYF
CDR3nt: TGTGCCAGCTCACCTAAAGGAGGAGGCGAGACCCAGTACTTC
v_gene: TRBV18
j_gene: TRBJ2-5
abundance: -
d_gene: -

CDR3aa: CASKEAGTSFSEQYF
CDR3nt: TGTGCCAGCAAGGAAGCCGGGACTAGCTTTTCAGAGCAGTACTTC
v_gene: TRBV2
j_gene: TRBJ2-7
abundance: -
d_gene: TRBD2

CDR3aa: CASSLSQGALPPEAFF
CDR3nt: TGTGCCAGCAGTTTATCACAGGGGGCGCTTCCTCCTGAAGCTTTCTTT
v_gene: TRBV27
j_gene: TRBJ1-1
abundance: few
d_gene: TRBD1

CDR3aa: CATVPGQGNTEAFF
CDR3nt: TGTGCCACCGTCCCGGGACAGGGGAACACTGAAGCTTTCTTT
v_gene: TRBV10-3
j_gene: TRBJ1-1
abundance: -
d_gene: TRBD1

CDR3aa: CAGGGPGMNTGELFF
CDR3nt: TGTGCCGGAGGGGGCCCAGGAATGAACACCGGGGAGCTGTTTTTT
v_gene: TRBV28
j_gene: TRBJ2-2
abundance: few
d_gene: -

CDR3aa: CASGLATLGTGGTPSSYEQYF
CDR3nt: TGTGCTAGTGGTTTGGCCACCCTGGGGACAGGGGGCACTCCATCTTCCTACGAGCAGTACTTC
v_gene: TRBV12-5
j_gene: TRBJ2-7
abundance: few
d_gene: TRBD1

CDR3aa: CASSPGVYRVVGELFF
CDR3nt: TGTGCCAGCAGTCCGGGGGTATATCGGGTTGTCGGGGAGCTGTTTTTT
v_gene: TRBV28
j_gene: TRBJ2-2
abundance: few
d_gene: -

CDR3aa: CASSRTDSYEQYF
CDR3nt: TGCGCCAGCAGCCGGACGGACAGCTACGAGCAGTACTTC
v_gene: TRBV5-1
j_gene: TRBJ2-7
abundance: -
d_gene: -

CDR3aa: CASSSPRGGIGEQYF
CDR3nt: TGTGCCAGCAGCTCCCCACGGGGGGGGATCGGCGAGCAGTACTTC
v_gene: TRBV7-9
j_gene: TRBJ2-7
abundance: -
d_gene: TRBD2

CDR3aa: CASSLNSGSNEPQHF
CDR3nt: TGTGCCAGCAGCTTAAACTCAGGCAGTAATGAGCCCCAGCATTTT
v_gene: TRBV7-6
j_gene: TRBJ1-5
abundance: -
d_gene: -

CDR3aa: CASSRVGDGGTEAFF
CDR3nt: TGTGCCAGCAGTCGGGTAGGGGACGGGGGCACTGAAGCTTTCTTT
v_gene: TRBV25-1
j_gene: TRBJ1-1
abundance: -
d_gene: -

CDR3aa: CATGTSGTRGTGELFF
CDR3nt: TGCGCCACCGGGACTAGCGGGACCCGAGGCACCGGGGAGCTGTTTTTT
v_gene: TRBV10-2
j_gene: TRBJ2-2
abundance: -
d_gene: TRBD2

CDR3aa: CASSGRGAGDGYTF
CDR3nt: TGTGCCAGCAGTGGGCGGGGGGCAGGGGATGGCTACACCTTC
v_gene: TRBV2
j_gene: TRBJ1-2
abundance: -
d_gene: -

CDR3aa: CASSQEGTGGQGYTF
CDR3nt: TGTGCCAGCAGCCAAGAGGGGACAGGGGGCCAAGGCTACACCTTC
v_gene: TRBV4-2
j_gene: TRBJ1-2
abundance: -
d_gene: TRBD1

CDR3aa: CASSLSGTHEAFF
CDR3nt: TGTGCCAGCAGTTTATCTGGGACACATGAAGCTTTCTTT
v_gene: TRBV28
j_gene: TRBJ1-1
abundance: many
d_gene: -

CDR3aa: CASSRRVEGYEQYF
CDR3nt: TGTGCCAGCAGCCGCCGGGTGGAGGGCTACGAGCAGTACTTC
v_gene: TRBV7-2
j_gene: TRBJ2-7
abundance: -
d_gene: -

CDR3aa: CASTRQGSYEQYF
CDR3nt: TGTGCCAGCACCCGACAGGGCTCCTACGAGCAGTACTTC
v_gene: TRBV11-2
j_gene: TRBJ2-7
abundance: -
d_gene: TRBD1

CDR3aa: CASSVQVGGTEAFF
CDR3nt: TGCGCCAGCAGTGTCCAGGTCGGAGGCACTGAAGCTTTCTTT
v_gene: TRBV10-1
j_gene: TRBJ1-1
abundance: -
d_gene: -

CDR3aa: CASSLNPGTKAETQYF
CDR3nt: TGTGCCAGCAGCCTAAACCCCGGGACAAAAGCGGAGACCCAGTACTTC
v_gene: TRBV11-3
j_gene: TRBJ2-5
abundance: few
d_gene: -

CDR3aa: CASSTGTPGSQPQHF
CDR3nt: TGTGCCAGCAGCACCGGGACACCGGGGAGTCAGCCCCAGCATTTT
v_gene: TRBV7-9
j_gene: TRBJ1-5
abundance: few
d_gene: -

CDR3aa: CASSTTTGVQPQHF
CDR3nt: TGTGCCAGCAGTACGACGACAGGGGTGCAGCCCCAGCATTTT
v_gene: TRBV28
j_gene: TRBJ1-5
abundance: few
d_gene: TRBD1

CDR3aa: CASSLESGISNQPQHF
CDR3nt: TGTGCCAGCAGCTTGGAATCAGGGATTAGCAATCAGCCCCAGCATTTT
v_gene: TRBV5-8
j_gene: TRBJ1-5
abundance: few
d_gene: -

CDR3aa: CASSLDGGFQPQHF
CDR3nt: TGTGCCAGCAGCTTAGATGGAGGGTTTCAGCCCCAGCATTTT
v_gene: TRBV7-2
j_gene: TRBJ1-5
abundance: few
d_gene: -

CDR3aa: CASSYGFATNEKLFF
CDR3nt: TGTGCCAGCAGTTACGGCTTTGCAACTAATGAAAAACTGTTTTTT
v_gene: TRBV6-5
j_gene: TRBJ1-4
abundance: few
d_gene: -

CDR3aa: CASSLGPLHNEQFF
CDR3nt: TGTGCCAGCAGCTTAGGGCCCCTGCACAATGAGCAGTTCTTC
v_gene: TRBV11-3
j_gene: TRBJ2-1
abundance: few
d_gene: -

CDR3aa: CSVNTGGTSSYNEQFF
CDR3nt: TGCAGCGTCAATACCGGGGGGACTAGCTCCTACAATGAGCAGTTCTTC
v_gene: TRBV29-1
j_gene: TRBJ2-1
abundance: few
d_gene: TRBD2

CDR3aa: CAWSRRQGSEQYF
CDR3nt: TGTGCCTGGAGTAGGAGACAGGGCTCCGAGCAGTACTTC
v_gene: TRBV30
j_gene: TRBJ2-7
abundance: -
d_gene: TRBD1

CDR3aa: CATSGWTGGSSPLHF
CDR3nt: TGTGCCACCAGCGGATGGACAGGGGGCTCTTCACCCCTCCACTTT
v_gene: TRBV15
j_gene: TRBJ1-6
abundance: -
d_gene: TRBD1

CDR3aa: CAVNRSPSYEQYF
CDR3nt: TGTGCCGTGAACAGGTCGCCGTCCTACGAGCAGTACTTC
v_gene: TRBV25-1
j_gene: TRBJ2-7
abundance: -
d_gene: -

CDR3aa: CASSPSGIRETQYF
CDR3nt: TGCGCCAGCAGCCCCTCAGGGATCAGAGAGACCCAGTACTTC
v_gene: TRBV5-1
j_gene: TRBJ2-5
abundance: few
d_gene: -

CDR3aa: CASSLARATDTQYF
CDR3nt: TGCGCCAGCAGCCTTGCGAGGGCAACAGATACGCAGTATTTT
v_gene: TRBV4-1
j_gene: TRBJ2-3
abundance: few
d_gene: -

CDR3aa: CASSLGGGLETQYF
CDR3nt: TGTGCCAGCAGCTTGGGAGGGGGCCTGGAGACCCAGTACTTC
v_gene: TRBV5-6
j_gene: TRBJ2-5
abundance: few
d_gene: TRBD1

CDR3aa: CASSPRQGSEQYF
CDR3nt: TGTGCCAGCAGCCCACGACAGGGGTCCGAGCAGTACTTC
v_gene: TRBV9
j_gene: TRBJ2-7
abundance: -
d_gene: TRBD1

CDR3aa: CAWRGTGSNYEQYF
CDR3nt: TGTGCCTGGAGGGGGACAGGGTCGAATTACGAGCAGTACTTC
v_gene: TRBV30
j_gene: TRBJ2-7
abundance: once
d_gene: TRBD1

CDR3aa: CASTGGGSGTGELFF
CDR3nt: TGTGCCAGCACTGGGGGAGGGAGTGGCACCGGGGAGCTGTTTTTT
v_gene: TRBV6-5
j_gene: TRBJ2-2
abundance: -
d_gene: TRBD2

CDR3aa: CASSDQREQYF
CDR3nt: TGTGCCAGCAGCGACCAGCGCGAGCAGTACTTC
v_gene: TRBV5-6
j_gene: TRBJ2-7
abundance: few
d_gene: -

CDR3aa: CASSSLGRQETQYF
CDR3nt: TGTGCCAGCAGCTCCCTAGGTCGGCAAGAGACCCAGTACTTC
v_gene: TRBV7-2
j_gene: TRBJ2-5
abundance: few
d_gene: -

CDR3aa: CASSLALAGDSYEQYF
CDR3nt: TGTGCCAGCAGCTTAGCCCTAGCGGGGGATTCCTACGAGCAGTACTTC
v_gene: TRBV7-2
j_gene: TRBJ2-7
abundance: few
d_gene: TRBD2

CDR3aa: CASSTTRTGRGMNTEAFF
CDR3nt: TGTGCCAGCAGTACTACACGGACAGGGCGGGGGATGAACACTGAAGCTTTCTTT
v_gene: TRBV28
j_gene: TRBJ1-1
abundance: few
d_gene: TRBD1

CDR3aa: CASSQDRTSGVGYEQYF
CDR3nt: TGTGCCAGCAGCCAAGATCGGACTAGCGGGGTTGGCTACGAGCAGTACTTC
v_gene: TRBV4-2
j_gene: TRBJ2-7
abundance: -
d_gene: TRBD2

CDR3aa: CASSPGTLNTGELFF
CDR3nt: TGCGCCAGCAGCCCAGGGACACTAAACACCGGGGAGCTGTTTTTT
v_gene: TRBV4-3
j_gene: TRBJ2-2
abundance: -
d_gene: -

CDR3aa: CASSQRQGRDSPLHF
CDR3nt: TGTGCCAGCAGCCAACGACAGGGTCGGGATTCACCCCTCCACTTT
v_gene: TRBV4-2
j_gene: TRBJ1-6
abundance: -
d_gene: TRBD1

CDR3aa: CASSGRGDTDYEQYF
CDR3nt: TGTGCCAGCAGTGGAAGAGGGGACACTGACTACGAGCAGTACTTC
v_gene: TRBV6-1
j_gene: TRBJ2-7
abundance: -
d_gene: -

CDR3aa: CASSQDSTGQGGFVYGYTF
CDR3nt: TGCGCCAGCAGCCAAGATTCTACCGGACAGGGTGGATTCGTTTATGGCTACACCTTC
v_gene: TRBV4-3
j_gene: TRBJ1-2
abundance: -
d_gene: TRBD1

CDR3aa: CASSYWDSNTGELFF
CDR3nt: TGTGCCAGCAGTTATTGGGACAGCAACACCGGGGAGCTGTTTTTT
v_gene: TRBV27
j_gene: TRBJ2-2
abundance: -
d_gene: TRBD1

CDR3aa: CASERGSYEQYF
CDR3nt: TGTGCCAGCGAAAGGGGAAGCTACGAGCAGTACTTC
v_gene: TRBV25-1
j_gene: TRBJ2-7
abundance: few
d_gene: -